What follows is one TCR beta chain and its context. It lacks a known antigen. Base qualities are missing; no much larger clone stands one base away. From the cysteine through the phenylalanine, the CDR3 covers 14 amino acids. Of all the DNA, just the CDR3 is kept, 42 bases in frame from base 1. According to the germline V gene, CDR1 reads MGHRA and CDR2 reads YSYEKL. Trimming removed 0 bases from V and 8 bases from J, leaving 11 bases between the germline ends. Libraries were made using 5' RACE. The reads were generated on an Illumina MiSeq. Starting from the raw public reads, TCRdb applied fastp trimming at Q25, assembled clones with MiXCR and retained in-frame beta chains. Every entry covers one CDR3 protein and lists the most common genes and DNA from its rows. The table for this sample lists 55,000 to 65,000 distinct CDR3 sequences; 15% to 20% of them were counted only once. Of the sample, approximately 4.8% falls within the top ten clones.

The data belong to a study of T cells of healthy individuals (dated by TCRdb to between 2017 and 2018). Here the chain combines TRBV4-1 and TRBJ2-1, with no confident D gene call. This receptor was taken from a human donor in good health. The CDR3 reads CASSQEKTWDEQFF. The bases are TGCGCCAGCAGCCAAGAAAAAACTTGGGATGAGCAGTTCTTC.